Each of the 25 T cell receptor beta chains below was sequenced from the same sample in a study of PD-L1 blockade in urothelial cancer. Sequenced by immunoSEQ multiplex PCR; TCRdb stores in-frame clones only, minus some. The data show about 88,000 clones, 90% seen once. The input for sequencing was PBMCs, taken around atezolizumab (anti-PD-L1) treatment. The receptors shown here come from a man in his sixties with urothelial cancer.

CDR3 nucleotides: TGTGCCAGCAGCTTAAACAGCCAAGAGACCCAGTACTTC. This encodes CASSLNSQETQYF. The V gene is TRBV7-2, the J gene TRBJ2-5; the D is unclear. CDR3 length equals 13 residues. Germline V CDR1 and CDR2: SGHTA, FQGNSA. The V end lost 2 bases, the J end lost 1 base, and 5 bases lay between the germline ends.

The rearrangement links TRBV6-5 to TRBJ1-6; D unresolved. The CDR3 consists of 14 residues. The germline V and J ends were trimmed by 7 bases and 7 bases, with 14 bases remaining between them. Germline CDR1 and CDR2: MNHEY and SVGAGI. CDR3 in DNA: TGTGCCAGCACTCTCAGGCGATCAAATTCACCCCTCCACTTT. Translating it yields CASTLRRSNSPLHF.

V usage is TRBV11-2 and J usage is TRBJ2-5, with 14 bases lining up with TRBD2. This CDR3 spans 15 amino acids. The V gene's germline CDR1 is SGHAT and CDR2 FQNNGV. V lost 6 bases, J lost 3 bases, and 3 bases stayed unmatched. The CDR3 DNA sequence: TGTGCCAGCAGACGACTAGCGGGGGGGAAAGAGACCCAGTACTTC. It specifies CASRRLAGGKETQYF.

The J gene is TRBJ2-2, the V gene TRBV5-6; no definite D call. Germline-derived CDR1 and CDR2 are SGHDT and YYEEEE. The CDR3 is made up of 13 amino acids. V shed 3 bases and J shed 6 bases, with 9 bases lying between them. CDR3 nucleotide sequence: TGTGCCAGCAGCTCTTTCCGGTCCGGGGAGCTGTTTTTT. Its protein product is CASSSFRSGELFF.

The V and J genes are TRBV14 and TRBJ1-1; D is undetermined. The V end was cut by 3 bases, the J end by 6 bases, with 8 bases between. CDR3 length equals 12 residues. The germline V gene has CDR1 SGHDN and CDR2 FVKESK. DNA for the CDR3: TGTGCCAGCAGCCAGGGCCCTCCTGAAGCTTTCTTT. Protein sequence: CASSQGPPEAFF.

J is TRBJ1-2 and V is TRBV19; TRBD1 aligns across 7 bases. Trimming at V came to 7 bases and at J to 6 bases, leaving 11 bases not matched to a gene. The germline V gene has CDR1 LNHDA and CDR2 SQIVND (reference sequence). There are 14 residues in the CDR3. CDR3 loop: CASTRGQGGDGYTF. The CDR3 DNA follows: TGTGCCAGTACAAGGGGGCAGGGAGGAGATGGCTACACCTTC.

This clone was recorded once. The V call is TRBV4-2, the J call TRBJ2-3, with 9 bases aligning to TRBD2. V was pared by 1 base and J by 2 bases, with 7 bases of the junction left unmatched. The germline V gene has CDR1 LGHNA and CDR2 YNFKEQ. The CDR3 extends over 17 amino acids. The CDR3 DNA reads TGTGCCAGCAGCCAAGGTTCTAGCGGGGCCCACACAGATACGCAGTATTTT. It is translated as CASSQGSSGAHTDTQYF.

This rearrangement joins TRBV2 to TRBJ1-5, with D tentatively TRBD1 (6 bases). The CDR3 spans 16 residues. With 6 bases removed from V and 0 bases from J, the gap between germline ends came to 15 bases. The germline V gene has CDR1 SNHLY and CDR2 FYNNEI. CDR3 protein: CASRRGGGNSNQPQHF. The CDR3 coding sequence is TGTGCCAGCAGGAGGGGGGGCGGGAATAGCAATCAGCCCCAGCATTTT.

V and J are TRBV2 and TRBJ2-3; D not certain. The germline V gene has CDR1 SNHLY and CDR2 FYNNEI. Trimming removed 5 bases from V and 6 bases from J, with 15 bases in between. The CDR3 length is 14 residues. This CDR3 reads CASSPSVFSDTQYF. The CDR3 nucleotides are TGTGCCAGCAGTCCTAGTGTATTTTCGGATACGCAGTATTTT. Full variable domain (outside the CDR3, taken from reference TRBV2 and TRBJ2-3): EPEVTQTPSHQVTQMGQEVILRCVPISNHLYFYWYRQILGQKVEFLVSFYNNEISEKSEIFDDQFSVERPDGSNFTLKIRSTKLEDSAMYFCASSPSVFSDTQYFGPGTRLTVL.

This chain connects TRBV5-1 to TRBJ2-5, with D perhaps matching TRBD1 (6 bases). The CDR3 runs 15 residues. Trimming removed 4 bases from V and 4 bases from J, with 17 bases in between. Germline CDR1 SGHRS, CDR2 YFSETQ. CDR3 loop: CASSLGRGTPETQYF. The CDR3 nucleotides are TGCGCCAGCAGCCTCGGCAGGGGAACCCCAGAGACCCAGTACTTC. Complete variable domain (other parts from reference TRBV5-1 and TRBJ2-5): KAGVTQTPRYLIKTRGQQVTLSCSPISGHRSVSWYQQTPGQGLQFLFEYFSETQRNKGNFPGRFSGRQFSNSRSEMNVSTLELGDSALYLCASSLGRGTPETQYFGPGTRLLVL.

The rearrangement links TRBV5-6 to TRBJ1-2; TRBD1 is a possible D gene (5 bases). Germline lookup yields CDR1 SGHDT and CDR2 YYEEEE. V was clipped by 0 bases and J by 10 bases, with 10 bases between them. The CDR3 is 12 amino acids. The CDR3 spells CASSLGGGVYTF. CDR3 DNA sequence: TGTGCCAGCAGCTTGGGCGGGGGGGTCTACACCTTC.

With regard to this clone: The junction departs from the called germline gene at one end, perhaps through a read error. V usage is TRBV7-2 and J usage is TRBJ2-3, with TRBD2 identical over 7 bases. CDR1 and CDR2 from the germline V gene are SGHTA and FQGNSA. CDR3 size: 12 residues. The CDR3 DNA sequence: TGTGCCAGCAGCTTAGGAGTCACTGGGGAGGGTTTT. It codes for CASSLGVTGEGF.

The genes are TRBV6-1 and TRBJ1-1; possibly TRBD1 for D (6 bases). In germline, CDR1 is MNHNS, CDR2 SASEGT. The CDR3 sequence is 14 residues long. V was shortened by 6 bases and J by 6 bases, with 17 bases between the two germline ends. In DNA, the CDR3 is TGTGCCAGCAGCAATAGACAGGTTCTCCCTGAAGCTTTCTTT. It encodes CASSNRQVLPEAFF.

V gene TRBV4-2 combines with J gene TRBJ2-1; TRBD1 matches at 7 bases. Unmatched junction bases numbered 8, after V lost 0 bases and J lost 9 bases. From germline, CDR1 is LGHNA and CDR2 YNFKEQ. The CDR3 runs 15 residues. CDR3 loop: CASSQDRGNRGEQFF. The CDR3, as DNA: TGTGCCAGCAGCCAAGACAGGGGGAATCGGGGTGAGCAGTTCTTC.

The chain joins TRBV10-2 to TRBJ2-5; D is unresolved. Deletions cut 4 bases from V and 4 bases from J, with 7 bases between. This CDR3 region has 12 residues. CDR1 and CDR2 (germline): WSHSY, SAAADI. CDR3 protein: CASSALPETQYF. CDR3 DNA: TGCGCCAGCAGTGCGCTACCAGAGACCCAGTACTTC.

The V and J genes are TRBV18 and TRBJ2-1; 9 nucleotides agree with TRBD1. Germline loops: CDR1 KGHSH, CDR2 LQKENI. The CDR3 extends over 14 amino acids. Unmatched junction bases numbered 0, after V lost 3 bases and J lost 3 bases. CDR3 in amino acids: CASSPTGGYNEQFF. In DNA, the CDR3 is TGTGCCAGCTCACCGACAGGGGGCTACAATGAGCAGTTCTTC.

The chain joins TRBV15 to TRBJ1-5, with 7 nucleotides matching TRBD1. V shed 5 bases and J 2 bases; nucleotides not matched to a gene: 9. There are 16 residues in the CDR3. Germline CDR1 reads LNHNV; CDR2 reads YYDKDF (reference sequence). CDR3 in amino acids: CATSGRGGRGNQPQHF. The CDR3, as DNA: TGTGCCACCAGCGGTCGAGGGGGCCGGGGCAATCAGCCCCAGCATTTT.

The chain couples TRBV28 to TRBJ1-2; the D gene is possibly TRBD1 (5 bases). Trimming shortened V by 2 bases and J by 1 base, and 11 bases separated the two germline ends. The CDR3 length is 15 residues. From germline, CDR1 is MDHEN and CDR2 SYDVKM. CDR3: CASSLGDSINYGYTF. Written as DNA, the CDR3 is TGTGCCAGCAGTTTAGGAGACAGTATTAACTATGGCTACACCTTC.

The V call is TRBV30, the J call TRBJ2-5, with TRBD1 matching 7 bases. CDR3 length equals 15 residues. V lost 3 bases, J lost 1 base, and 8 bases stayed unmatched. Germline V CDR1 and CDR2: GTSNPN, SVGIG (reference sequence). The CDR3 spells CAWSPGTVFQETQYF. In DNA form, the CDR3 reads TGTGCCTGGAGCCCCGGGACAGTGTTCCAAGAGACCCAGTACTTC.

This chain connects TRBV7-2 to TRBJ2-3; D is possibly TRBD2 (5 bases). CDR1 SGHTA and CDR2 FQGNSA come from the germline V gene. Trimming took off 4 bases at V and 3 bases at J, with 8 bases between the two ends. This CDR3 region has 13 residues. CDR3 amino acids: CASSSRVTDTQYF. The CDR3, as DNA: TGTGCCAGCAGCTCGCGGGTGACAGATACGCAGTATTTT.

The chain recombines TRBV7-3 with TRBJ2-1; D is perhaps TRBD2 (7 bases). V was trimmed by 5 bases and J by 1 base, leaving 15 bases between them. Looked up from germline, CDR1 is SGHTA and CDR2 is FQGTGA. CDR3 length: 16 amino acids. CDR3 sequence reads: CASSKGGVISYNEQFF. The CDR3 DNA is TGTGCCAGCAGCAAAGGGGGGGTCATATCCTACAATGAGCAGTTCTTC.

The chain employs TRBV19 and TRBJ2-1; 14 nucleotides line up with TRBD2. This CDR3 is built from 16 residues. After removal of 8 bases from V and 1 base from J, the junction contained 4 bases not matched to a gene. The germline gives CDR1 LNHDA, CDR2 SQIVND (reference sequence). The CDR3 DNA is TGTGCCAGTGGCCGGACTAGCGGGGGGTCCTACAATGAGCAGTTCTTC. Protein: CASGRTSGGSYNEQFF.

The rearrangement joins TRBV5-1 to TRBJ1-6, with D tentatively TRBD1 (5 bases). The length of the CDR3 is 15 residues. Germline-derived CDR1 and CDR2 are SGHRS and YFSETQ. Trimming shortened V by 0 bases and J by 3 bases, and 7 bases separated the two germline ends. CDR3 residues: CASSLEDIYNSPLHF. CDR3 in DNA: TGCGCCAGCAGCTTGGAGGACATCTATAATTCACCCCTCCACTTT.

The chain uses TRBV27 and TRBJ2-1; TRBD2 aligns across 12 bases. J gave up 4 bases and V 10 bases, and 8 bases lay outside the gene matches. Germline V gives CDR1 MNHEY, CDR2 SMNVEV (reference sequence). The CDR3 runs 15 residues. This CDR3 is CATTSGGTVYNEQFF. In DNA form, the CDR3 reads TGTGCCACGACTAGCGGGGGCACGGTATACAATGAGCAGTTCTTC.

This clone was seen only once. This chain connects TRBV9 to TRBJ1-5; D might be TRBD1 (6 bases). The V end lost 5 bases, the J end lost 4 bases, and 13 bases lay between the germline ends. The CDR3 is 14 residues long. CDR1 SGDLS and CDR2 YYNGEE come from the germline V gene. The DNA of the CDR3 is TGTGCCAGCAGTCTACAGGGTGGGAATCAGCCCCAGCATTTT. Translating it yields CASSLQGGNQPQHF. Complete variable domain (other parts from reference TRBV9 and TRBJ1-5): DSGVTQTPKHLITATGQRVTLRCSPRSGDLSVYWYQQSLDQGLQFLIQYYNGEERAKGNILERFSAQQFPDLHSELNLSSLELGDSALYFCASSLQGGNQPQHFGDGTRLSIL.